This T cell receptor (beta chain) was obtained from a study of T cells in Graves' hyperthyroidism and ophthalmopathy. To note about this clonotype: As yet, its antigen is unknown.

The study's findings and limits: Most thyroid clonotypes with frequency above 0.001 were detected in blood.

Amplification of TCR beta CDR3 regions was performed using RNA transcripts as template. The HTBI primer set served for first-round RT-PCR of the TCR CDR3. A single record per CDR3 protein comes from TCRdb applying MiXCR to the multiplex PCR reads. The top ten hold approximately 4% of the sample, which has around 350,000 distinct CDR3 sequences, about a fifth seen once. It was considered stable Graves' hyperthyroidism when ophthalmopathy did not progress within 18 months. Patients between 18 and 65 years old had hyperthyroidism, newly diagnosed and lasting under 2 months. Diagnosis rested on symptoms, serum thyroxine and TRAb, thyroid ultrasound, and orbital computed tomography. Trimming took off 8 bases at V and 3 bases at J, with 13 bases between the two ends. In germline, CDR1 is KGHSH, CDR2 LQKENI. The CDR3 runs 13 residues.

Specimen: blood. This TCR was sampled from a woman younger than 30 with Graves' hyperthyroidism. V usage is TRBV18 and J usage is TRBJ1-1; D remains ambiguous. CDR3 bases: TGTGCCAGCCTCCCGCGAAAGGACACTGAAGCTTTCTTT. Translation gives CASLPRKDTEAFF.